These 22 T cell receptor beta chains came from one sample sequenced in a study of Graves' ophthalmopathy and Graves' hyperthyroidism. From RNA, the CDR3 regions of TCR beta chains were amplified and sequenced. First-round RT-PCR with HTBI primers preceded a second-round multiplex PCR. MiXCR, run by TCRdb on the multiplex PCR reads, gives a single entry per CDR3 protein. The sample contains about 740,000 distinct CDR3 sequences, roughly 40% of which appear only once. Material: peripheral blood. The receptor set was obtained from an adult man with Graves' ophthalmopathy.

The chain has TRBV20-1 and TRBJ2-5; 10 bases fit TRBD2. CDR1 and CDR2 from the germline V gene are DFQATT and SNEGSKA (reference sequence). This CDR3 region has 14 residues. The V and J ends lost 6 bases and 10 bases, in that order; junction bases with no gene match: 14. The CDR3 region is CSADGTSDVSSQYF. The CDR3, as DNA: TGCAGTGCGGACGGGACTAGCGATGTGTCGAGCCAGTACTTC.

In this sample, this clonotype turned up a few times. The chain combines TRBV7-2 with TRBJ2-5; TRBD2 aligns across 11 bases. The J segment lost 2 bases and the V segment lost 5 bases, leaving 4 bases of the junction unmatched. This CDR3 has 15 amino acids. Germline loops: CDR1 SGHTA, CDR2 FQGNSA. The CDR3 DNA is TGTGCCAGCAGCCGGGGACTAGCGGTTCAAGAGACCCAGTACTTC. Translated: CASSRGLAVQETQYF.

This clonotype was seen many times. The chain has TRBV7-2 and TRBJ2-7, with 7 positions matching TRBD2. V gave up 5 bases and J gave up 5 bases; unmatched junction bases: 12. Germline lookup yields CDR1 SGHTA and CDR2 FQGNSA. The CDR3 totals 15 residues. The CDR3 DNA reads TGTGCCAGCAGCGAAGCGGGAAGGGCCGGGCACGAGCAGTACTTC. It translates to CASSEAGRAGHEQYF.

Points on this clonotype: The junction departs from the called germline gene at one end, perhaps through a read error. The chain carries TRBV10-3 and TRBJ2-3; tentatively, D is TRBD2 (5 bases). This CDR3 is 15 amino acids long. Germline CDR1 ENHRY, CDR2 SYGVKD. CDR3 bases: TGTGCCAGCAGTGAATGGAGAGGGAGCACAGATACGCAGTATTTT. Its translation is CASSEWRGSTDTQYF.

The chain carries TRBV7-9 and TRBJ2-5; 10 bases map to TRBD1. With 1 base clipped from V and 3 bases from J, the junction kept 11 bases outside the gene matches. Germline lookup yields CDR1 SEHNR and CDR2 FQNEAQ (reference sequence). The CDR3 loop spans 18 amino acids. The CDR3, as DNA: TGTGCCAGCAGCTTAGGGGACAGGGGCCCTGAGGAGGAAGAGACCCAGTACTTC. Protein: CASSLGDRGPEEEETQYF.

The chain joins TRBV7-3 to TRBJ2-5, with 7 positions matching TRBD1. Trimming cost V 5 bases and J 0 bases; bases outside gene matches: 6. Germline values: CDR1 SGHTA, CDR2 FQGTGA. This CDR3 spans 15 amino acids. CDR3 bases: TGTGCCAGCAGCCTCCGGGACAGAGACCAAGAGACCCAGTACTTC. The encoded protein is CASSLRDRDQETQYF.

The rearrangement joins TRBV25-1 to TRBJ2-2, with no clear D. Deletions cut 11 bases from V and 6 bases from J, with 10 bases between. Germline V gene data show CDR1 as MGHDK and CDR2 as SYGVNS. The CDR3 is 11 residues long. CDR3 amino acids: CARARSGELFF. CDR3 nucleotides: TGTGCCCGGGCTCGGTCCGGGGAGCTGTTTTTT.

The gene calls are TRBV19 and TRBJ1-1, with 9 bases that match TRBD1. Germline V lookup: CDR1 LNHDA, CDR2 SQIVND (reference sequence). The CDR3 runs 14 residues. In nucleotides, the CDR3 is TGTGCGAGATCCGGGACAGGGCTGTTCTCTGAAGCTTTCTTT. Encoded protein: CARSGTGLFSEAFF.

J is TRBJ1-4 and V is TRBV15; 7 bases match TRBD1. The CDR3 contains 18 residues. Germline values: CDR1 LNHNV, CDR2 YYDKDF (reference sequence). V lost 2 bases and J lost 2; bases outside the gene matches: 11. The CDR3 bases are TGTGCCACCAGCAGAAGAAAGGGGGCTTGGGCGACTAATGAAAAACTGTTTTTT. It encodes CATSRRKGAWATNEKLFF. Based on the CDR3 plus reference TRBV15 and TRBJ1-4, the full variable domain is DAMVIQNPRYQVTQFGKPVTLSCSQTLNHNVMYWYQQKSSQAPKLLFHYYDKDFNNEADTPDNFQSRRPNTSFCFLDIRSPGLGDTAMYLCATSRRKGAWATNEKLFFGSGTQLSVL.

The rearrangement uses TRBV20-1 and TRBJ2-5; 10 bases map to TRBD2. Germline CDR1 DFQATT, CDR2 SNEGSKA (reference sequence). The CDR3 has 12 amino acids. V lost 5 bases to trimming and J lost 11 bases; unmatched junction nucleotides: 8. The CDR3 coding sequence is TGCAGTGCTCGGACTAGCGGTTACGGGCAGTACTTC. Translated: CSARTSGYGQYF.

This clonotype was observed a single time. This sequence may be a read error, since a much larger clone differs from it by one base. The genes are TRBV7-2 and TRBJ1-6; TRBD1 matches at 9 bases. The CDR3 is 17 residues long. CDR1 and CDR2 (germline): SGHTA, FQGNSA. The CDR3 DNA follows: TGTGCCAGCAGCCCACCCCCGGGACAGGGCCCTTATTCACTCCTCCACTTT. Its translation is CASSPPPGQGPYSLLHF.

This clonotype was found a few times. The V call is TRBV7-8, the J call TRBJ2-3; D gene ambiguous. Germline-derived CDR1 and CDR2 are SGHVS and FQNEAQ. The CDR3 contains 13 residues. Trimming shortened V by 2 bases and J by 4 bases, and 7 bases separated the two germline ends. The CDR3 DNA sequence: TGTGCCAGCAGCTTATCATTGGCAGATACGCAGTATTTT. The encoded protein is CASSLSLADTQYF.

This clonotype came up many times. The V and J genes are TRBV29-1 and TRBJ2-5, with TRBD1 as a possible D gene (5 bases). Germline V gene sequence: CDR1 SQVTM, CDR2 ANQGSEA. CDR3 length: 15 residues. V dropped 4 bases and J dropped 1 base, with 16 bases sitting between them. This chain's CDR3 is CSVGSTHRSQETQYF. The CDR3 region has the DNA TGCAGCGTTGGGTCCACACACAGGTCCCAAGAGACCCAGTACTTC.

This chain links TRBV2 with TRBJ1-2, with D hard to call. The CDR3 length is 11 residues. Germline assignment: CDR1 SNHLY and CDR2 FYNNEI. The V gene lost 6 bases and the J gene lost 10 bases, with 12 bases spanning the gap. This CDR3 reads CASSPAGDYTF. The CDR3, as DNA: TGTGCCAGCAGCCCAGCGGGAGACTACACCTTC.

The V gene is TRBV7-9, the J gene TRBJ1-1, with D unclear. Germline lookup yields CDR1 SEHNR and CDR2 FQNEAQ (reference sequence). The V gene lost 5 bases and the J gene lost 4 bases, with 11 bases spanning the gap. The CDR3 extends over 13 amino acids. The CDR3 sequence: CASSRDGRTEAFF. CDR3 nucleotides: TGTGCCAGCAGCCGAGATGGCCGCACTGAAGCTTTCTTT.

This clonotype has at least ten counts. The junction differs from germline at one of its ends, possibly a read error. V is TRBV7-2 and J is TRBJ2-7; a possible D gene is TRBD2 (6 bases). This CDR3 contains 15 residues. Germline V gene lookup returns CDR1 SGHTA and CDR2 FQGNSA. CDR3 nucleotides: TGTGCCAGCACCTTATCGGGGACTGGAGCGGGTGAGCAGTACTTC. It translates to CASTLSGTGAGEQYF.

This rearrangement joins TRBV6-5 to TRBJ1-2; no reliable D call. Trimming took 0 bases from V and 6 from J, leaving 8 bases between them. CDR1 is MNHEY, CDR2 SVGAGI, per germline. The CDR3 has 13 amino acids. The CDR3 nucleotides read TGTGCCAGCAGTTACTCGAAGTCAGATGGCTACACCTTC. Encoded protein: CASSYSKSDGYTF.

For this clonotype: This may be a read error: a much more frequent sequence differs by one nucleotide. The chain recombines TRBV10-2 with TRBJ1-3, with D possibly matching TRBD1 (6 bases). This CDR3 contains 13 residues. Germline lookup yields CDR1 WSHSY and CDR2 SAAADI. CDR3 in DNA: TGCACCAGCAGCACAGGGTCGGGAAACACCATATATTTT. Protein: CTSSTGSGNTIYF.

J is TRBJ2-5 and V is TRBV25-1, with a weak D call TRBD2 (6 bases). The CDR3 has 14 residues. The germline gives CDR1 MGHDK, CDR2 SYGVNS. The germline V and J ends were trimmed by 3 bases and 5 bases, with 13 bases remaining between them. The CDR3 DNA is TGTGCCAGCAGTGACAACTTAAGCGGGGAGACCCAGTACTTC. Protein: CASSDNLSGETQYF.

This clonotype was seen a few times. This chain links TRBV7-9 with TRBJ2-2, with D hard to call. The V end lost 7 bases, the J end lost 2 bases, and 5 bases lay between the germline ends. Germline lookup yields CDR1 SEHNR and CDR2 FQNEAQ (reference sequence). There are 12 residues in the CDR3. CDR3 loop: CASTSNTGELFF. CDR3 sequence (DNA): TGTGCCAGCACGTCAAACACCGGGGAGCTGTTTTTT.

The CDR3 DNA reads as TGTGCCAGCAGCGTAGAGTGTAGGCAGGGGAGGTACGAGCAGTACTTC. Amino acids: CASSVECRQGRYEQYF. The rearrangement uses TRBV9 and TRBJ2-7; tentatively, D is TRBD1 or TRBD2 (6 bases each). With 0 bases removed from V and 4 bases from J, the gap between germline ends came to 17 bases. From germline, CDR1 is SGDLS and CDR2 YYNGEE. This CDR3 has 16 residues.

This clonotype occurred once. The chain combines TRBV20-1 with TRBJ2-2, with 9 positions matching TRBD2. Looked up from germline, CDR1 is DFQATT and CDR2 is SNEGSKA (reference sequence). The CDR3 sequence is 16 residues long. Trimming took 0 bases from V and 4 from J; bases not matched to a gene: 6. CDR3 nucleotide sequence: TGCAGTGCTAGAGATTTGGCTAGCGGGGCCACCGGGGAGCTGTTTTTT. This translates into CSARDLASGATGELFF.